A single sample is the source of the 28 T cell receptor beta chains below, sequenced in a study of T cells in tuberculosis. The assay was immunoSEQ multiplex PCR, and TCRdb's table has in-frame clones only and misses some. The profile shows some 25,000 clones, nearly 97% of them singletons. The sequencing input was PBMCs. The origin of the receptors is a donor between 10 and 35 years old with latent tuberculosis or without tuberculosis infection.

The V call is TRBV27, the J call TRBJ1-6, with D possibly matching TRBD1 (5 bases). The CDR3 runs to 16 residues. Between the trimmed V and J ends, which lost 4 bases and 8 bases, there was a span of 18 bases. Germline V CDR1 and CDR2: MNHEY, SMNVEV (reference sequence). This chain's CDR3 is CASSSGAESWDSPLHF. The DNA of the CDR3 is TGTGCCAGCAGTTCTGGGGCGGAATCTTGGGATTCACCCCTCCACTTT.

The V gene is TRBV2, the J gene TRBJ1-5, with TRBD1 identical over 7 bases. Germline trimming cut 3 bases from V and 0 bases from J; bases unmatched to any gene: 5. The CDR3 extends over 16 amino acids. The V gene's germline CDR1 is SNHLY and CDR2 FYNNEI. The CDR3 reads CASSDRGAYSNQPQHF. CDR3 DNA sequence: TGTGCCAGCAGTGACAGGGGGGCTTATAGCAATCAGCCCCAGCATTTT.

The J gene is TRBJ1-6, the V gene TRBV27, with D unresolved. The V end was cut by 3 bases, the J end by 10 bases, with 13 bases between. CDR3 size: 14 residues. Germline V gene data show CDR1 as MNHEY and CDR2 as SMNVEV (reference sequence). CDR3 region: CASSLRTLGSPLHF. CDR3 nucleotide sequence: TGTGCCAGCAGTTTGCGGACTCTGGGATCACCCCTCCACTTT.

The V gene is TRBV11-3, the J gene TRBJ2-2, with D tentatively TRBD1 (6 bases). CDR1 and CDR2 (germline): SGHNT, YENEEA. Between the trimmed V and J ends, which lost 1 base and 1 base, there was a span of 7 bases. This CDR3 has 15 amino acids. Here the CDR3 DNA reads TGTGCCAGCAGCTTAGGGGGGCTGAACACCGGGGAGCTGTTTTTT. Translated, it gives CASSLGGLNTGELFF. The full variable domain, rest sourced from reference TRBV11-3 and TRBJ2-2, is EAGVVQSPRYKIIEKKQPVAFWCNPISGHNTLYWYLQNLGQGPELLIRYENEEAVDDSQLPKDRFSAERLKGVDSTLKIQPAELGDSAVYLCASSLGGLNTGELFFGEGSRLTVL.

V and J are TRBV11-2 and TRBJ1-1; D ambiguous. CDR3 length equals 14 residues. Germline CDR1 reads SGHAT; CDR2 reads FQNNGV. V was clipped by 2 bases and J by 5 bases, with 12 bases between them. The CDR3 spells CASSLSSAGTEAFF. The CDR3 nucleotides are TGTGCCAGCAGCTTATCCTCGGCGGGGACTGAAGCTTTCTTT.

This rearrangement joins TRBV5-1 to TRBJ1-4; tentatively, D is TRBD1 (6 bases). V lost 0 bases to trimming and J lost 7 bases, with 19 bases between them. The CDR3 runs 17 residues. The V gene's germline CDR1 is SGHRS and CDR2 YFSETQ. The CDR3 loop is CASSLGQVNLGREKLFF. For the CDR3, the DNA is TGCGCCAGCAGCTTGGGACAGGTAAACCTTGGACGTGAAAAACTGTTTTTT.

The chain has TRBV4-2 and TRBJ1-3, with a tentative D call TRBD1 (5 bases). CDR1 LGHNA and CDR2 YNFKEQ come from the germline V gene. Trimming stripped 0 bases from V and 0 bases from J, with 15 bases between. This CDR3 spans 18 amino acids. In nucleotides, the CDR3 is TGTGCCAGCAGCCAAGATGACGACAGTCAAAGCTCTGGAAACACCATATATTTT. Protein product: CASSQDDDSQSSGNTIYF.

The CDR3 loop is CASITGQGEPYGYTF. The CDR3 DNA reads TGTGCCAGTATTACGGGACAGGGCGAGCCCTATGGCTACACCTTC. The J gene is TRBJ1-2, the V gene TRBV19; 9 bases are a match to TRBD1. J lost 4 bases, V lost 7 bases, and 10 bases had no gene match. CDR3 length: 15 residues. CDR1 and CDR2 (germline): LNHDA, SQIVND (reference sequence).

This chain uses TRBV10-3 with TRBJ2-3; perhaps TRBD1 as D (6 bases). Germline V gives CDR1 ENHRY, CDR2 SYGVKD. CDR3 length: 15 residues. Trimming stripped 2 bases from V and 2 bases from J, with 11 bases between. This CDR3 is CAISEAPGDTDTQYF. The CDR3 DNA reads as TGTGCCATCAGTGAGGCACCAGGGGACACAGATACGCAGTATTTT.

The chain's CDR3 is CASGDRGLSYEQYF. The DNA of the CDR3 is TGTGCCAGCGGGGACAGGGGCCTCTCCTACGAGCAGTACTTC. V usage is TRBV21-1 and J usage is TRBJ2-7; the DNA was not compared with TRBD1, the D call given in the table. TRBV21-1 is labeled a pseudogene. CDR3 size: 14 residues.

This chain links TRBV7-3 with TRBJ1-2; D is possibly TRBD1 (5 bases). From germline, CDR1 is SGHTA and CDR2 FQGTGA. Trimming left V 0 bases short and J 3 bases short, with 14 bases between. The CDR3 sequence is 16 residues long. CDR3 bases: TGTGCCAGCAGCTTAACTTCCTCGACAGCTCACTATGGCTACACCTTC. Its protein is CASSLTSSTAHYGYTF. The full variable domain, its missing parts supplied by reference TRBV7-3 and TRBJ1-2, is GAGVSQTPSNKVTEKGKYVELRCDPISGHTALYWYRQSLGQGPEFLIYFQGTGAADDSGLPNDRFFAVRPEGSVSTLKIQRTERGDSAVYLCASSLTSSTAHYGYTFGSGTRLTVV.

The rearrangement uses TRBV11-2 and TRBJ2-5, with D perhaps TRBD1 (6 bases). Trimming removed 4 bases from V and 2 bases from J, with 14 bases in between. There are 15 residues in the CDR3. The germline gives CDR1 SGHAT, CDR2 FQNNGV. CDR3 nucleotides: TGTGCCAGCAGCTCACTACAGGGTACTCAAGAGACCCAGTACTTC. It translates to CASSSLQGTQETQYF.

The V and J genes are TRBV6-1 and TRBJ2-5; 8 nucleotides agree with TRBD1. From germline, CDR1 is MNHNS and CDR2 SASEGT. CDR3 length: 15 residues. Losses at the gene ends were 5 bases for V and 4 bases for J; bases not matched to a gene: 9. The chain's CDR3 is CASSRFDRGGETQYF. DNA for the CDR3: TGTGCCAGCAGTAGATTTGACAGGGGCGGAGAGACCCAGTACTTC.

The chain has TRBV7-9 and TRBJ1-1; D possibly corresponds to TRBD1 (5 bases). CDR1 and CDR2 (germline): SEHNR, FQNEAQ (reference sequence). The V end was cut by 6 bases, the J end by 4 bases, with 15 bases between. This CDR3 is 14 amino acids long. The CDR3 DNA reads TGTGCCAGCAGGTGGAATCAGGGAGGCACTGAAGCTTTCTTT. Protein product: CASRWNQGGTEAFF.

The rearrangement links TRBV9 to TRBJ1-3, with D tentatively TRBD1 (5 bases). The CDR3 consists of 17 residues. Trimming removed 3 bases at V and 5 bases at J, with 21 bases between. CDR1 is SGDLS and CDR2 is YYNGEE in the germline V gene. As DNA, the CDR3 is TGTGCCAGCAGCGAGGGGACTCTGTTCTTCTCGAGAAACACCATATATTTT. As protein: CASSEGTLFFSRNTIYF.

CDR3 in amino acids: CASRPGTAEAFF. CDR3 bases: TGTGCTAGTCGACCCGGGACAGCTGAAGCTTTCTTT. The chain has TRBV12-5 and TRBJ1-1; 7 bases align to TRBD1. The germline CDR1 and CDR2 sequences are LGHNT and FRNRAP. Germline trimming cut 8 bases from V and 6 bases from J; bases unmatched to any gene: 6. The CDR3 sequence is 12 residues long. Supplemented by reference TRBV12-5 and TRBJ1-1, the full variable domain reads DARVTQTPRHKVTEMGQEVTMRCQPILGHNTVFWYRQTMMQGLELLAYFRNRAPLDDSGMPKDRFSAEMPDATLATLKIQPSEPRDSAVYFCASRPGTAEAFFGQGTRLTVV.

The chain combines TRBV5-6 with TRBJ2-7, with 9 nucleotides matching TRBD1. This CDR3 comprises 19 residues. CDR1 and CDR2 (germline): SGHDT, YYEEEE. V shed 0 bases, J shed 5 bases, and the junction held 18 bases outside the gene matches. The CDR3 is CASSLDFTWTGVPRHEQYV. CDR3 coding DNA: TGTGCCAGCAGCTTGGACTTCACCTGGACAGGGGTTCCCCGTCACGAGCAGTACGTC.

V usage is TRBV7-2 and J usage is TRBJ1-2; D remains unclear. Germline loops: CDR1 SGHTA, CDR2 FQGNSA. This CDR3 is built from 11 residues. With 5 bases removed from V and 8 bases from J, the gap between germline ends came to 9 bases. The CDR3 bases are TGTGCCAGCAGCCCCGGTAGAGGCTACACCTTC. This gives the protein CASSPGRGYTF.

This chain connects TRBV19 to TRBJ2-5; D may be TRBD2 (5 bases). From germline, CDR1 is LNHDA and CDR2 SQIVND (reference sequence). This CDR3 spans 12 amino acids. Trimming shortened V by 5 bases and J by 7 bases, and 11 bases separated the two germline ends. The CDR3 sequence is CASSPGTGTQYF. In DNA form, the CDR3 reads TGTGCCAGTAGTCCGGGAACCGGGACCCAGTACTTC.

The gene calls are TRBV2 and TRBJ2-4; 10 bases match TRBD1. The CDR3 loop spans 15 amino acids. The germline V gene encodes CDR1 SNHLY and CDR2 FYNNEI. The ends lost 6 bases at V and 5 bases at J; junction bases unmatched: 7. The CDR3 spells CASSSGQGNQNIQYF. DNA for the CDR3: TGTGCCAGCAGCTCGGGACAGGGGAACCAAAACATTCAGTACTTC. The full variable domain, completed using reference TRBV2 and TRBJ2-4, is EPEVTQTPSHQVTQMGQEVILRCVPISNHLYFYWYRQILGQKVEFLVSFYNNEISEKSEIFDDQFSVERPDGSNFTLKIRSTKLEDSAMYFCASSSGQGNQNIQYFGAGTRLSVL.

The chain couples TRBV5-5 to TRBJ2-1, with 8 bases aligning to TRBD2. Germline V CDR1 and CDR2: SGHKS, YYEKEE (reference sequence). Trimming at V came to 0 bases and at J to 3 bases, leaving 5 bases not matched to a gene. The CDR3 extends over 16 amino acids. For the CDR3, the DNA is TGTGCCAGCAGCTTGGATGCGGGGGGAATCTACAATGAGCAGTTCTTC. Residues: CASSLDAGGIYNEQFF.

The chain has TRBV4-1 and TRBJ1-6; TRBD1 matches at 10 bases. This CDR3 has 15 residues. V lost 4 bases and J lost 10; bases outside the gene matches: 7. Germline CDR1 MGHRA, CDR2 YSYEKL. DNA of the CDR3: TGCGCCAGCAGCCGCCCGGGACAGGGGACCTCACCCCTCCACTTT. Translated: CASSRPGQGTSPLHF.

V is TRBV10-3 and J is TRBJ1-5, with TRBD1 as a possible D gene (5 bases). Germline V gene lookup returns CDR1 ENHRY and CDR2 SYGVKD. Trimming took off 4 bases at V and 2 bases at J, with 9 bases between the two ends. CDR3 length equals 14 residues. The CDR3 coding sequence is TGTGCCATCAGTGGCGGGGGTGGCAATCAGCCCCAGCATTTT. This sequence encodes CAISGGGGNQPQHF.

CDR3 DNA: TGTGCCAGCAGCTGGGGGACAGGTACAGATACGCAGTATTTT. This translates into CASSWGTGTDTQYF. This rearrangement joins TRBV7-2 to TRBJ2-3; 8 nucleotides match TRBD1. Germline V gene sequence: CDR1 SGHTA, CDR2 FQGNSA. CDR3 length equals 14 residues. V lost 4 bases, J lost 3 bases, and 3 bases stayed unmatched.

This clone was found once. The rearrangement joins TRBV5-1 to TRBJ1-1; no clear D. V was shortened by 3 bases and J by 7 bases, with 13 bases between the two germline ends. CDR3 length: 13 residues. CDR1 SGHRS and CDR2 YFSETQ come from the germline V gene. CDR3 nucleotides: TGCGCCAGCAGCTGGTACGGGTCAAGTGAAGCTTTCTTT. As protein: CASSWYGSSEAFF.

The V call is TRBV2, the J call TRBJ1-1; no clear D. The germline gives CDR1 SNHLY, CDR2 FYNNEI. V dropped 6 bases and J dropped 1 base, with 12 bases sitting between them. This CDR3 spans 14 amino acids. This CDR3 is CASSGRSQNTEAFF. CDR3 DNA sequence: TGTGCCAGCAGCGGGAGGTCGCAGAACACTGAAGCTTTCTTT.

The chain couples TRBV9 to TRBJ2-7; tentatively, D is TRBD1 (6 bases). Germline-derived CDR1 and CDR2 are SGDLS and YYNGEE. Trimming removed 4 bases from V and 6 bases from J, with 17 bases in between. The CDR3 runs 14 residues. CDR3 amino acids: CASSTIQGPSEQYF. CDR3 DNA: TGTGCCAGCAGCACAATACAGGGCCCCTCCGAGCAGTACTTC. The complete variable domain, with remaining parts taken from reference TRBV9 and TRBJ2-7, reads DSGVTQTPKHLITATGQRVTLRCSPRSGDLSVYWYQQSLDQGLQFLIQYYNGEERAKGNILERFSAQQFPDLHSELNLSSLELGDSALYFCASSTIQGPSEQYFGPGTRLTVT.

This clone has a single count. The J gene is TRBJ1-1, the V gene TRBV27, with a possible D match to TRBD1 (6 bases). V was pared by 5 bases and J by 3 bases, with 10 bases between. The CDR3 runs to 13 residues. CDR1 and CDR2 from the germline V gene are MNHEY and SMNVEV (reference sequence). CDR3 DNA: TGTGCCAGCAGTCCAACAGGGTACACTGAAGCTTTCTTT. Protein product: CASSPTGYTEAFF.